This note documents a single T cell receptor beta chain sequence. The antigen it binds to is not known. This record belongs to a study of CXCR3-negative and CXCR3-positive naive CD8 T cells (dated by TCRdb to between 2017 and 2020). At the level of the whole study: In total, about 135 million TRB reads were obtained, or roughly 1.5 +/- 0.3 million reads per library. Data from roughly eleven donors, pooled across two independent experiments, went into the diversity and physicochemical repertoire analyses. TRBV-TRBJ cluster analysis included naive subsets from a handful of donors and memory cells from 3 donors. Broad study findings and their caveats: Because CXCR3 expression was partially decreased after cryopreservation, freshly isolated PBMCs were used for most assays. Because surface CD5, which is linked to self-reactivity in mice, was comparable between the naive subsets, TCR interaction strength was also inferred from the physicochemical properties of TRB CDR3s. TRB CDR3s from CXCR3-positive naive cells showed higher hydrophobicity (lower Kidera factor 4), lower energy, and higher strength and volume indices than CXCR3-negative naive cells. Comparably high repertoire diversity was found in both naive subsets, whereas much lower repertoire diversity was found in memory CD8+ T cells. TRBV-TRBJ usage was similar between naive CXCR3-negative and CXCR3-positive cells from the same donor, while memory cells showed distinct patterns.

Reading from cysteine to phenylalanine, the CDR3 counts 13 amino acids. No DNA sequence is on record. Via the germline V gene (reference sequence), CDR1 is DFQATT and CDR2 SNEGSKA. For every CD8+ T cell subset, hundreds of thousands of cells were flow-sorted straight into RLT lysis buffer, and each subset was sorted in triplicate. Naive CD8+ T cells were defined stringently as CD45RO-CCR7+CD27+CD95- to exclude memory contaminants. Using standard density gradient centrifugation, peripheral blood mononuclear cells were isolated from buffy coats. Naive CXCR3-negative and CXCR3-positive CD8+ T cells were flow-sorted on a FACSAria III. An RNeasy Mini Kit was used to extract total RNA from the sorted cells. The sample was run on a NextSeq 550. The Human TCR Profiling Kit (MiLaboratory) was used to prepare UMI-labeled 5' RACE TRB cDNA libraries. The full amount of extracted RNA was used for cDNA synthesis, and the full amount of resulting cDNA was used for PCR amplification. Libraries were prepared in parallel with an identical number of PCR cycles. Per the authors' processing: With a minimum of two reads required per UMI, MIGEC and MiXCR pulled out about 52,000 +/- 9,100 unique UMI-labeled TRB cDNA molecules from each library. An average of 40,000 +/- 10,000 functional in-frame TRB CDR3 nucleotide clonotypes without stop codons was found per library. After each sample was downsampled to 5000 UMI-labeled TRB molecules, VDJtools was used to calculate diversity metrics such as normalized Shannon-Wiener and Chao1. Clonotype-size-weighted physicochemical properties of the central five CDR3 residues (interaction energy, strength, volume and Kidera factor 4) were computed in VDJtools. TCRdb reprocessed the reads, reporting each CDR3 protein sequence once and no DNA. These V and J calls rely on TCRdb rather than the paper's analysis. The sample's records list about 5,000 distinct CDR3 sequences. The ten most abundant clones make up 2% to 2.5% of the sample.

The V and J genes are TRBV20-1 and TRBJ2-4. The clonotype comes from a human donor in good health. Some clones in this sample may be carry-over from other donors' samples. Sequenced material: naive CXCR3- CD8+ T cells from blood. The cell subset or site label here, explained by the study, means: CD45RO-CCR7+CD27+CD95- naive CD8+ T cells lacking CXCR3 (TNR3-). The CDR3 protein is CSARSLGENIQYF.